One TCR beta chain is described in this entry. Its antigen is currently unknown. The CDR3 consists of 14 residues. The germline V gene has CDR1 MNHEY and CDR2 SVGEGT. V lost 8 bases, J lost 7 bases, and 17 bases lay in between. Duration under 3 months, a NOSPECS grade of at least 4, and a Clinical Activity Score of at least 3 characterized the ophthalmopathy patients. The study based diagnoses on clinical symptoms, serum thyroxine and TRAb, thyroid ultrasound and orbital computed tomography. Out of 10 ml of fresh peripheral blood came the PBMCs. The sample is drawn from a study of T cells in Graves' hyperthyroidism and ophthalmopathy. Whole-study results and caveats: Ophthalmopathy stood apart from stable hyperthyroidism in a 13 V-J model.

Authors of the study amplified TCR beta CDR3 regions from RNA transcripts. A first-round RT-PCR of the TCR CDR3 used the HTBI primer set. One entry per CDR3 protein, called by TCRdb with MiXCR from the multiplex PCR reads. The sample has some 580,000 distinct CDR3 sequences; around 16% are singletons. This clonotype originated in a woman aged 40 to 50 with Graves' ophthalmopathy. The source material was blood. The chain couples TRBV6-2 or TRBV6-3 to TRBJ1-4, with D possibly TRBD1 on 6 matching bases. CDR3 loop: CASWAGGEGEKLFF. The CDR3 DNA sequence: TGTGCCAGCTGGGCGGGGGGCGAGGGTGAAAAACTGTTTTTT.